This TCR beta chain came from a study of lung T cells in sarcoidosis with Löfgren's syndrome. Germline V gives CDR1 ENHRY, CDR2 SYGVKD. The V and J ends lost 2 bases and 3 bases respectively, with 10 bases between them. The CDR3 has 14 residues. This clonotype has more than one count but fewer than ten. MiXCR, applied by TCRdb to the reads, yields one record per CDR3 protein. The sample holds fewer than 80,000 distinct CDR3 sequences, about 20% seen once. Sequencing was carried out using CD4+ T cells from PBMCs. V gene TRBV10-3 combines with J gene TRBJ1-1, with D unclear. This clonotype originated in a human donor with sarcoidosis (Löfgren's syndrome or another form), or a control subject (not recorded which). CDR3 bases: TGTGCCATCAGTGAGCGGGGAGGAGACACTGAAGCTTTCTTT. Translating gives CAISERGGDTEAFF.